Each of the 13 T cell receptor beta chains below was sequenced from the same sample in a study of OX40 agonist ivuxolimab in advanced cancers. Measured with immunoSEQ multiplex PCR; TCRdb has only the in-frame clones, and not every one. The table shows some 85,000 clones, with about 88% occurring only once. The sequencing used CD4+ or CD8+ T cells sorted from blood, collected in a trial of the OX40 agonist ivuxolimab. These receptors were taken from an adult with an advanced solid tumor such as melanoma, head and neck, liver or kidney cancer.

The DNA for the CDR3 is TGTGCCAGCAGCTTCGGCGGGGGTGAGGAGCAGTACTTC. Amino acids: CASSFGGGEEQYF. The chain carries TRBV5-4 and TRBJ2-7, with 7 bases that match TRBD2. This CDR3 region has 13 residues. Per the germline V gene, CDR1 is SGHNT and CDR2 is YYREEE (reference sequence). With 2 bases clipped from V and 7 bases from J, the junction kept 6 bases outside the gene matches.

The CDR3 nucleotides are TGTGCCAGCAGGTTAGGAAGGGCCCGCTATGGCTACACCTTC. It codes for CASRLGRARYGYTF. The V call is TRBV5-6, the J call TRBJ1-2; D gene ambiguous. Trimming cost V 5 bases and J 4 bases, with 15 bases left between them. Germline-derived CDR1 and CDR2 are SGHDT and YYEEEE. There are 14 residues in the CDR3.

This clone was detected once. The rearrangement joins TRBV11-3 to TRBJ2-3; weak D call: TRBD2 (6 bases). The CDR3 extends over 16 amino acids. V lost 5 bases, J lost 1 base, and 16 bases lay in between. The V gene's germline CDR1 is SGHNT and CDR2 YENEEA. For the CDR3, the DNA is TGTGCCAGCAGCCGGGGGAAGGGGCTGGGCACAGATACGCAGTATTTT. The encoded protein is CASSRGKGLGTDTQYF.

V is TRBV9 and J is TRBJ1-1; D not resolved. This CDR3 comprises 14 residues. V dropped 0 bases and J dropped 6 bases, with 12 bases sitting between them. Germline-derived CDR1 and CDR2 are SGDLS and YYNGEE. The CDR3 sequence is CASSVAKGRAEAFF. The CDR3 DNA is TGTGCCAGCAGCGTAGCAAAAGGGCGAGCTGAAGCTTTCTTT.

The chain links TRBV25-1 to TRBJ1-1; TRBD1 matches at 7 bases. In germline, CDR1 is MGHDK, CDR2 SYGVNS. The CDR3 covers 14 residues. V dropped 5 bases and J dropped 5; count of bases not matched to a gene: 8. CDR3 coding DNA: TGTGCCAGCAGTAGCTTCACAGGGGAAACTGAAGCTTTCTTT. It yields the protein CASSSFTGETEAFF. Combining the CDR3 with reference TRBV25-1 and TRBJ1-1 gives the whole variable domain EADIYQTPRYLVIGTGKKITLECSQTMGHDKMYWYQQDPGMELHLIHYSYGVNSTEKGDLSSESTVSRIRTEHFPLTLESARPSHTSQYLCASSSFTGETEAFFGQGTRLTVV.

This chain joins TRBV5-5 and TRBJ2-2, with D perhaps TRBD1 (6 bases). Germline lookup yields CDR1 SGHKS and CDR2 YYEKEE (reference sequence). V lost 4 bases and J lost 5, with 15 bases in between. CDR3 length: 15 amino acids. The CDR3 sequence: CASSRNRVGTGELFF. DNA of the CDR3: TGTGCCAGCAGCCGGAACAGGGTAGGGACCGGGGAGCTGTTTTTT.

The V call is TRBV2, the J call TRBJ2-6; D possibly matches TRBD1 or TRBD2 (5 bases each). V lost 1 base, J lost 2 bases, and 15 bases lay in between. Germline assignment: CDR1 SNHLY and CDR2 FYNNEI. The CDR3 extends over 18 amino acids. Here the CDR3 DNA reads TGTGCCAGCAGTGAAGTGGGACCACAGATCGCTGGGGCCAACGTCCTGACTTTC. This sequence encodes CASSEVGPQIAGANVLTF.

The chain joins TRBV25-1 to TRBJ1-3, with D hard to call. The CDR3 contains 13 residues. CDR1 MGHDK and CDR2 SYGVNS come from the germline V gene. Between the trimmed V and J ends, which lost 8 bases and 4 bases, there was a span of 12 bases. CDR3 residues: CASGRGRGNTIYF. In DNA, the CDR3 is TGTGCCAGCGGTCGCGGCCGCGGAAACACCATATATTTT.

This clone was counted a single time. The CDR3 loop is CSARGSGTQYF. The CDR3, as DNA: TGCAGTGCTAGGGGGTCTGGTACGCAGTATTTT. The chain is built from TRBV20-1 and TRBJ2-3; D ambiguous. The germline V gene has CDR1 DFQATT and CDR2 SNEGSKA (reference sequence). The CDR3 is 11 residues long. Trimming removed 3 bases from V and 8 bases from J, with 9 bases in between.

The gene calls are TRBV7-2 and TRBJ1-5; D is undetermined. Germline CDR1 reads SGHTA; CDR2 reads FQGNSA. Between the trimmed V and J ends, which lost 5 bases and 1 base, there was a span of 6 bases. The CDR3 length is 13 residues. The CDR3 region is CASSPQSNQPQHF. The CDR3 region has the DNA TGTGCCAGCAGCCCCCAGAGCAATCAGCCCCAGCATTTT.

The chain combines TRBV6-6 with TRBJ2-5; 10 bases fit TRBD2. The V and J ends lost 2 bases and 3 bases, in that order; junction bases with no gene match: 6. The CDR3 covers 16 residues. Germline-derived CDR1 and CDR2 are MNHNY and SVGAGI (reference sequence). The CDR3 DNA reads TGTGCCAGCAGTTACGCCGAGCGGGGGGGCAAAGAGACCCAGTACTTC. It specifies CASSYAERGGKETQYF.

This chain links TRBV10-3 with TRBJ2-6; D unresolved. This CDR3 has 16 amino acids. V was clipped by 0 bases and J by 2 bases, with 8 bases between them. Germline V gives CDR1 ENHRY, CDR2 SYGVKD. CDR3 sequence: CAISESIGTGANVLTF. For the CDR3, the DNA is TGTGCCATCAGTGAGTCGATAGGGACTGGGGCCAACGTCCTGACTTTC.

The chain couples TRBV5-4 to TRBJ2-1; the D gene is possibly TRBD2 (6 bases). The CDR3 consists of 13 residues. Trimming pared 0 bases from V and 7 bases from J, leaving 8 bases between. Germline V gives CDR1 SGHNT, CDR2 YYREEE (reference sequence). Here the CDR3 DNA reads TGTGCCAGCAGCTTGGAGGGGAGGAATGAGCAGTTCTTC. It translates to CASSLEGRNEQFF.